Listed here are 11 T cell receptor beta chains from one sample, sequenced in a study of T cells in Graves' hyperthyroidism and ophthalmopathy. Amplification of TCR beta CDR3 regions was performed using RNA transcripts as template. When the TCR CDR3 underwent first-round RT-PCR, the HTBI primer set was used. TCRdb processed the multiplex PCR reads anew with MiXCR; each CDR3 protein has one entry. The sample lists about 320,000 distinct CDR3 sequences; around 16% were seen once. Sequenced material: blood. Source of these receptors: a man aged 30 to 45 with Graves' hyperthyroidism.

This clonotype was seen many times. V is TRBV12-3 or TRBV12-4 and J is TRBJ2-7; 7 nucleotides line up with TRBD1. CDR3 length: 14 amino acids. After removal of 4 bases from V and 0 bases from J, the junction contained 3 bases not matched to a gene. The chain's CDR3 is CASSSTGSSYEQYF. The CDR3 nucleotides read TGTGCCAGCAGTTCGACAGGGAGCTCCTACGAGCAGTACTTC.

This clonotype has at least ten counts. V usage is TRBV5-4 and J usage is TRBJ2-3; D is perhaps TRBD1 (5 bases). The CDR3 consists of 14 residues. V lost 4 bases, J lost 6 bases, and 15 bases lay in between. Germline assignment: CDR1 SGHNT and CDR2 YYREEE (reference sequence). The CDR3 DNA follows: TGTGCCAGCAGCCTAGGGGCGAGAAAGGATACGCAGTATTTT. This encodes CASSLGARKDTQYF.

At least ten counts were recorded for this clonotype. The CDR3 here is CASNYTKNSPLHF. The CDR3 DNA reads as TGTGCCAGCAATTACACGAAGAATTCACCCCTCCACTTT. The genes are TRBV2 and TRBJ1-6; D remains ambiguous. The germline V gene has CDR1 SNHLY and CDR2 FYNNEI. The CDR3 covers 13 residues. The V end lost 7 bases, the J end lost 7 bases, and 11 bases lay between the germline ends.

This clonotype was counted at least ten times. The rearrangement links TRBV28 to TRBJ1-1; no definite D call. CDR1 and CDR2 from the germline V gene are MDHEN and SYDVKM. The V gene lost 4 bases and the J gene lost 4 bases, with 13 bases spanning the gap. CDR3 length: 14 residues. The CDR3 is CASSYPGIPTEAFF. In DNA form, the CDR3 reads TGTGCCAGCAGTTACCCGGGAATCCCCACTGAAGCTTTCTTT.

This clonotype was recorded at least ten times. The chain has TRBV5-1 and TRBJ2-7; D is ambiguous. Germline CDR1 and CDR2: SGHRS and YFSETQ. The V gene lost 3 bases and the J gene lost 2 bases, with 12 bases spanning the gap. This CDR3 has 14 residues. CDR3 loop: CASSYGWGTYEQYF. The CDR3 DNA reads TGCGCCAGCAGCTACGGATGGGGTACCTACGAGCAGTACTTC.

CDR3 residues: CASSSAMNTGELFF. The CDR3 bases are TGCGCCAGCAGCTCCGCTATGAACACCGGGGAGCTGTTTTTT. The chain has TRBV5-1 and TRBJ2-2; D unresolved. Germline-derived CDR1 and CDR2 are SGHRS and YFSETQ. Trimming removed 3 bases from V and 1 base from J, with 7 bases in between. The CDR3 totals 14 residues.

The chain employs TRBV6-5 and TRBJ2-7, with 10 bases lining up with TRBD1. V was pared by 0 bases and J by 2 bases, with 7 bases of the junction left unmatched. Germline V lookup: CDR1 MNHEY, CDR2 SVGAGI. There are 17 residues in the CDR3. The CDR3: CASSYSGTGDPPYEQYF. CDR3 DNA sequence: TGTGCCAGCAGTTACTCGGGGACAGGGGACCCCCCCTACGAGCAGTACTTC.

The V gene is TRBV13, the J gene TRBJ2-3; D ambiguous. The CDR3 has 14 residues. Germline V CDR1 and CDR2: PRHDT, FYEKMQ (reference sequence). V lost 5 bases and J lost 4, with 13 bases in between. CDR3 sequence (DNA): TGTGCCAGCAGCCTTTCGGTAGCTTCAGATACGCAGTATTTT. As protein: CASSLSVASDTQYF.

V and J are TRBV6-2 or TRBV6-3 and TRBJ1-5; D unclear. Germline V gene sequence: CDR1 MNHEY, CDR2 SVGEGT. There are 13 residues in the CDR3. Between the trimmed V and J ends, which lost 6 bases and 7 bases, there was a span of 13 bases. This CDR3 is CASSPPSTQPQHF. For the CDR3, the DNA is TGTGCCAGCAGCCCTCCCTCGACACAGCCCCAGCATTTT.

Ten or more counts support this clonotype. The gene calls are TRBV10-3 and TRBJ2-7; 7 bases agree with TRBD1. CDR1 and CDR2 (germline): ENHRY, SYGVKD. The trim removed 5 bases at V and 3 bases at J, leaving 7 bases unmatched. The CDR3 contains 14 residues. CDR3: CAISSTGTNYEQYF. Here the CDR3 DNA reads TGTGCCATCAGTTCGACAGGGACCAACTACGAGCAGTACTTC.

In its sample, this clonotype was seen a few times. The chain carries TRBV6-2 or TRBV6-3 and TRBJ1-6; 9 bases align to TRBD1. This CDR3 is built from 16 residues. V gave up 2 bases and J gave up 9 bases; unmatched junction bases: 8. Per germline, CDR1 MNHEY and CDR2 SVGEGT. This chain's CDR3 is CASSYRGQGNGSPLHF. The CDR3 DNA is TGTGCCAGCAGTTACCGCGGACAGGGGAACGGTTCACCCCTCCACTTT.